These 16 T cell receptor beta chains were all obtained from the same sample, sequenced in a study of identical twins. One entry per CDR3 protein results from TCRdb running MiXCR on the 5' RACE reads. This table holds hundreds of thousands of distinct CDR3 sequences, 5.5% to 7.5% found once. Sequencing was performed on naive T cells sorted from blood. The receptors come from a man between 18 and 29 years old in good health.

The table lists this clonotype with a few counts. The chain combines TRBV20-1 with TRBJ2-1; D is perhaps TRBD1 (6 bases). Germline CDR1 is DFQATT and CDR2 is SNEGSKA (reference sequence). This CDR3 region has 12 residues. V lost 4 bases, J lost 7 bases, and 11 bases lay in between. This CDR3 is CSATPGENEQFF. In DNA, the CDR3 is TGCAGTGCTACCCCAGGGGAAAATGAGCAGTTCTTC.

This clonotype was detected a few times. CDR3 DNA sequence: TGTGCCAGCACCCTGGACACCTCCCACTCTGGGGCCAACGTCCTGACTTTC. This sequence encodes CASTLDTSHSGANVLTF. The chain employs TRBV2 and TRBJ2-6; possible D gene TRBD1, 5 bases. Trimming left V 7 bases short and J 0 bases short, with 16 bases between. This CDR3 region has 17 residues. CDR1 SNHLY and CDR2 FYNNEI come from the germline V gene. Based on the CDR3 plus reference TRBV2 and TRBJ2-6, the full variable domain is EPEVTQTPSHQVTQMGQEVILRCVPISNHLYFYWYRQILGQKVEFLVSFYNNEISEKSEIFDDQFSVERPDGSNFTLKIRSTKLEDSAMYFCASTLDTSHSGANVLTFGAGSRLTVL.

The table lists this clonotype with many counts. This chain's CDR3 is CAISESKGAPYEQYV. CDR3 DNA sequence: TGTGCCATCAGTGAGTCGAAAGGGGCGCCCTACGAGCAGTACGTC. V usage is TRBV10-3 and J usage is TRBJ2-7, with D maybe TRBD1 (5 bases). From germline, CDR1 is ENHRY and CDR2 SYGVKD. V was trimmed by 0 bases and J by 2 bases, leaving 11 bases between them. This CDR3 contains 15 residues.

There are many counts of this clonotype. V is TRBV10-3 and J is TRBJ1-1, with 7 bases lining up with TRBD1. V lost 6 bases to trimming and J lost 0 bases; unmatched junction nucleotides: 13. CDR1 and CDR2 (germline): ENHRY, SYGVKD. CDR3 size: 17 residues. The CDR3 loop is CAISDRAPTRMNTEAFF. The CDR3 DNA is TGTGCCATCAGCGACAGGGCGCCTACTCGAATGAACACTGAAGCTTTCTTT.

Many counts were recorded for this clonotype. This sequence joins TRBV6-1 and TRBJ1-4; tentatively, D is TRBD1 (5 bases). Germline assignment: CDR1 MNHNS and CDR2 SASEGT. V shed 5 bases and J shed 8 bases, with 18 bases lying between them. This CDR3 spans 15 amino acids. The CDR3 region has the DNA TGTGCCAGCAGTCCCTCAGGGCAGGATTACGAAAAACTGTTTTTT. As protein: CASSPSGQDYEKLFF.

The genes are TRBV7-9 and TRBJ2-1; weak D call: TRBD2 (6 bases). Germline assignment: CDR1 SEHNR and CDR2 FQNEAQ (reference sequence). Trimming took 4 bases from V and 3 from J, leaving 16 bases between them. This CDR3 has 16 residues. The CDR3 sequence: CASSSPASEYYNEQFF. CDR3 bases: TGTGCCAGCAGCTCCCCCGCTAGCGAGTACTACAATGAGCAGTTCTTC.

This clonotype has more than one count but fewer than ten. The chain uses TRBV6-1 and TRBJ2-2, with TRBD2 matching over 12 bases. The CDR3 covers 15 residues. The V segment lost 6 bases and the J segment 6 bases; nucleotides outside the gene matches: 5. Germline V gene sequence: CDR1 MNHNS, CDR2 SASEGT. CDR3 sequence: CASSELAGGSGELFF. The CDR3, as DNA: TGTGCCAGCAGCGAACTAGCGGGAGGCTCCGGGGAGCTGTTTTTT.

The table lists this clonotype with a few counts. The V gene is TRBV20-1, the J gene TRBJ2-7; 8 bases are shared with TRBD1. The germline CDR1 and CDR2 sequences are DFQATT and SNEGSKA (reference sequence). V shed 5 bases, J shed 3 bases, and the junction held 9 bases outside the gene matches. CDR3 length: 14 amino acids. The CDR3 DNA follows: TGCAGTGCTGGAGGGACAGGCCAGAACTACGAGCAGTACTTC. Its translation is CSAGGTGQNYEQYF.

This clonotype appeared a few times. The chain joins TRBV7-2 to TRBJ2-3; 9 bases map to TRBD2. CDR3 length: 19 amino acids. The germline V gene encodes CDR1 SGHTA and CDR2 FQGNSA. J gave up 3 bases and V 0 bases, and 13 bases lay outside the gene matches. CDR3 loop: CASSLAGTSPPRSTDTQYF. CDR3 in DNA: TGTGCCAGCAGCTTAGCGGGGACTAGCCCCCCTCGGAGTACAGATACGCAGTATTTT.

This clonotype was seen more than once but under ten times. CDR3 bases: TGTGCCAGCAGTTACCTGGGACAAGTAAATGAGCAGTTCTTC. It is translated as CASSYLGQVNEQFF. The chain joins TRBV6-2 or TRBV6-3 to TRBJ2-1; TRBD1 is a possible D gene (6 bases). Trimming removed 2 bases at V and 7 bases at J, with 12 bases between. The CDR3 extends over 14 amino acids. Germline CDR1 MNHEY, CDR2 SVGEGT.

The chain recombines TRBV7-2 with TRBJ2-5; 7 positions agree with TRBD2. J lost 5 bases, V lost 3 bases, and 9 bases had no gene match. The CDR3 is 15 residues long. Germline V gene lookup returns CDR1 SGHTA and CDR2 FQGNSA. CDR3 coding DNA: TGTGCCAGCAGCTTGGGGAGGGCCGGTGGTGAGACCCAGTACTTC. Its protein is CASSLGRAGGETQYF.

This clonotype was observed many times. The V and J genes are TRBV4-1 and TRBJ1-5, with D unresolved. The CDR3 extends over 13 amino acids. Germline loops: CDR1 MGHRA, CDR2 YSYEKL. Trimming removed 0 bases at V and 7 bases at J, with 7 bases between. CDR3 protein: CASSQDYPQPQHF. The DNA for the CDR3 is TGCGCCAGCAGCCAAGATTATCCCCAGCCCCAGCATTTT.

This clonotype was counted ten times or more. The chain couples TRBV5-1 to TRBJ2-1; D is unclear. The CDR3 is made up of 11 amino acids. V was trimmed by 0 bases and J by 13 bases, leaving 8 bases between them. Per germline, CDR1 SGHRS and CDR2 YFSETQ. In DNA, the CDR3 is TGCGCCAGCAGCTTGGCTCAGGACCAGTTCTTC. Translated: CASSLAQDQFF.

This CDR3 is CASSLELRGYGYTF. In DNA, the CDR3 is TGTGCCAGCAGCTTAGAGCTCAGGGGCTATGGCTACACCTTC. J is TRBJ1-2 and V is TRBV7-8, with D perhaps TRBD1 (6 bases). This CDR3 spans 14 amino acids. CDR1 and CDR2 from the germline V gene are SGHVS and FQNEAQ. V was trimmed by 1 base and J by 4 bases, leaving 10 bases between them.

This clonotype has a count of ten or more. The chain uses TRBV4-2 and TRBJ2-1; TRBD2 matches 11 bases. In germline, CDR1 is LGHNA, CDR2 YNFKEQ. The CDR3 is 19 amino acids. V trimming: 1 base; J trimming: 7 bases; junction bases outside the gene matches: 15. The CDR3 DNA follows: TGTGCCAGCAGCCAAGTCTCGGTTTTTAGCGGGAGGGCTCAGAATGAGCAGTTCTTC. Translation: CASSQVSVFSGRAQNEQFF.

CDR3 DNA: TGTGCCAGCAGCTTAGGCTGGGTGGAGACCCAGTACTTC. Its translation: CASSLGWVETQYF. This sequence joins TRBV11-2 and TRBJ2-5; D ambiguous. V was pared by 1 base and J by 5 bases, with 8 bases between. The CDR3 consists of 13 residues. The germline gives CDR1 SGHAT, CDR2 FQNNGV.